The clone carrying this T cell receptor (beta chain) was recorded only once. The target antigen is unknown. Healthy bone marrow donors supplied every sample. These data come from a study of cytomegalovirus exposure and HLA in healthy donors. Study-level points and caveats: Researchers counted 150 to 200 TCR beta chains as cytomegalovirus-associated. Confirmation was obtained in vitro that a few CMV-associated chains are specific for CMV antigens.

CDR3 length: 15 amino acids. Per germline, CDR1 LNHNV and CDR2 YYDKDF (reference sequence). The junction had 4 bases not matched to a gene; V was cut back by 1 base and J by 7 bases. The PCR made use of 60 Vbeta and 13 Jbeta primers. The repertoire was sequenced with immunoSEQ multiplex PCR; TCRdb's copy has only in-frame clones and lacks some. This sample has 100,000 to 150,000 clones; 75% to 85% occur once, and the top ten carry 1%. The sequenced sample consisted of PBMCs. This rearrangement joins TRBV15 to TRBJ1-6; 7 nucleotides align to TRBD1. The source is a man aged 35 to 55 in good health and CMV-seronegative. The CDR3 sequence: CATSRVAGGNSPLHF. The CDR3 nucleotides are TGTGCCACCAGCAGAGTTGCAGGGGGGAATTCACCCCTCCACTTT. The variable domain in full, with the rest retrieved from reference TRBV15 and TRBJ1-6, is DAMVIQNPRYQVTQFGKPVTLSCSQTLNHNVMYWYQQKSSQAPKLLFHYYDKDFNNEADTPDNFQSRRPNTSFCFLDIRSPGLGDTAMYLCATSRVAGGNSPLHFGNGTRLTVT.